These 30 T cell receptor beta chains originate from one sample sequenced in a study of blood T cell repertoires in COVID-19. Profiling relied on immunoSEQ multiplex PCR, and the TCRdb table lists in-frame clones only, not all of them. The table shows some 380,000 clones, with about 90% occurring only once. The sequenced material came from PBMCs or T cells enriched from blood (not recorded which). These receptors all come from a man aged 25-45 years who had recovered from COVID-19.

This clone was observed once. The DNA for the CDR3 is TGTGCCAGTAAATACAGGGAAACAGATACGCAGTATTTT. Translated: CASKYRETDTQYF. The V call is TRBV19, the J call TRBJ2-3, with TRBD1 as a possible D gene (6 bases). Germline V lookup: CDR1 LNHDA, CDR2 SQIVND (reference sequence). The CDR3 consists of 13 residues. The ends were cut back, 7 bases at V and 3 bases at J, with 11 bases in the middle. The full variable domain, completed using reference TRBV19 and TRBJ2-3, is DGGITQSPKYLFRKEGQNVTLSCEQNLNHDAMYWYRQDPGQGLRLIYYSQIVNDFQKGDIAEGYSVSREKKESFPLTVTSAQKNPTAFYLCASKYRETDTQYFGPGTRLTVL.

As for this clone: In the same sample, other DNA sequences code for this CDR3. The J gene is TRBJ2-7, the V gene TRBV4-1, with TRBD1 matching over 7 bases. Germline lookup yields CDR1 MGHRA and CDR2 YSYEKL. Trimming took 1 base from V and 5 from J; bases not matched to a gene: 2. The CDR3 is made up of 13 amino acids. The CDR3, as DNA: TGCGCCAGCAGCCAAGGACAGGGCGACGAGCAGTACTTC. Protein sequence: CASSQGQGDEQYF.

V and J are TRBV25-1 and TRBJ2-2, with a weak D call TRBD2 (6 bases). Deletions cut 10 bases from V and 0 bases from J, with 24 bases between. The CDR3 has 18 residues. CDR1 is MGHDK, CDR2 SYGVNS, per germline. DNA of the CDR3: TGTGCCACCCGCGACGGGAGACTAGGCCGACCGAACACCGGGGAGCTGTTTTTT. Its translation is CATRDGRLGRPNTGELFF. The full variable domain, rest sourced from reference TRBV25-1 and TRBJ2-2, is EADIYQTPRYLVIGTGKKITLECSQTMGHDKMYWYQQDPGMELHLIHYSYGVNSTEKGDLSSESTVSRIRTEHFPLTLESARPSHTSQYLCATRDGRLGRPNTGELFFGEGSRLTVL.

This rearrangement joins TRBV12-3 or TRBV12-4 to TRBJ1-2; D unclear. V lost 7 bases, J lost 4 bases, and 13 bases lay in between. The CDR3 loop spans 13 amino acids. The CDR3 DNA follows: TGTGCCAGCAACCTTAACCCGGGCTATGGCTACACCTTC. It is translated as CASNLNPGYGYTF.

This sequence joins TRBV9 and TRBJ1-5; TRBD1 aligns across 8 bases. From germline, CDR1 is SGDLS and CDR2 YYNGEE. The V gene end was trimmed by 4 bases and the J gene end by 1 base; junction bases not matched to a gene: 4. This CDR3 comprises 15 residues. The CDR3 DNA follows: TGTGCCAGCAGCCCAGGGGGCGCGAGCAATCAGCCCCAGCATTTT. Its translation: CASSPGGASNQPQHF.

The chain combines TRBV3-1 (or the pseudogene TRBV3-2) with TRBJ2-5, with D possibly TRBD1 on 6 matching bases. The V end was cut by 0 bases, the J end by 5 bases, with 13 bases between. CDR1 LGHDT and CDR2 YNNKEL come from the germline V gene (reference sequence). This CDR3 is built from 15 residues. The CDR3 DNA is TGTGCCAGCAGCCAAGATCGGGTTAGGGGGGAGACCCAGTACTTC. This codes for CASSQDRVRGETQYF.

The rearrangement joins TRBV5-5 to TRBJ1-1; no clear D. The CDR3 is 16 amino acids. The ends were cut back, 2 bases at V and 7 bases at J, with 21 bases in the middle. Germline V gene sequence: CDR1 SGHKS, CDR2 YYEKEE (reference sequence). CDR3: CASSFEFPTTRVEAFF. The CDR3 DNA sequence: TGTGCCAGCAGCTTTGAGTTTCCCACTACGAGGGTTGAAGCTTTCTTT.

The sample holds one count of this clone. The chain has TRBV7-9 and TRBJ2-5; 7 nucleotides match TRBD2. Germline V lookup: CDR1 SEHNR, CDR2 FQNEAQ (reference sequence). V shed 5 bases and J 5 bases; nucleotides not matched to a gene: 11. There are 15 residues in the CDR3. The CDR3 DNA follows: TGTGCCAGCAGCCACGGGGACTATCCTCCCGAGACCCAGTACTTC. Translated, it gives CASSHGDYPPETQYF. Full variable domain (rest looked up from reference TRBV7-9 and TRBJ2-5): DTGVSQNPRHKITKRGQNVTFRCDPISEHNRLYWYRQTLGQGPEFLTYFQNEAQLEKSRLLSDRFSAERPKGSFSTLEIQRTEQGDSAMYLCASSHGDYPPETQYFGPGTRLLVL.

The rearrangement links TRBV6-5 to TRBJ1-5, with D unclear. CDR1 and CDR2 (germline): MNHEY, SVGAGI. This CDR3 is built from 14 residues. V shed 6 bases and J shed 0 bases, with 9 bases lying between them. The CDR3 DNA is TGTGCCAGCAGAAACAGCTATAGCAATCAGCCCCAGCATTTT. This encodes CASRNSYSNQPQHF.

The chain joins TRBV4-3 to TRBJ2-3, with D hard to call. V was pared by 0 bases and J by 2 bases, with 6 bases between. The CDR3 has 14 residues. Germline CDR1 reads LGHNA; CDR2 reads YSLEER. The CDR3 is CASSQEPYTDTQYF. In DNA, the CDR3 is TGCGCCAGCAGCCAAGAACCCTACACAGATACGCAGTATTTT.

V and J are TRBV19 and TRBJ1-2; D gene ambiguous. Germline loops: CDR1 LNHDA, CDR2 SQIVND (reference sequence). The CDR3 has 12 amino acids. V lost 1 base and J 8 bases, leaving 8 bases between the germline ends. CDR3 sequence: CASSIGPRGYTF. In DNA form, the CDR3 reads TGTGCCAGTAGTATAGGCCCGCGGGGCTACACCTTC.

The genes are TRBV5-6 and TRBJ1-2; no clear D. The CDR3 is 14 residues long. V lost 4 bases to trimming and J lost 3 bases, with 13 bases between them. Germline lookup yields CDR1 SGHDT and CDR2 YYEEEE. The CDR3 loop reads CASSPIAGDYGYTF. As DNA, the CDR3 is TGTGCCAGCAGCCCCATAGCGGGAGACTATGGCTACACCTTC.

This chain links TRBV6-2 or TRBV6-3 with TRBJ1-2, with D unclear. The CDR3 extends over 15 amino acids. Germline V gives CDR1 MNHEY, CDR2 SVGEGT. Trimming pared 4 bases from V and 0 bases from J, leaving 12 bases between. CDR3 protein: CASSSARVANYGYTF. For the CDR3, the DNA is TGTGCCAGCAGTTCCGCCCGTGTAGCTAACTATGGCTACACCTTC.

The DNA for the CDR3 is TGTGCCAGCACCGCCCGACTAGCGGGAAACAATGAGCAGTTCTTC. Its translation: CASTARLAGNNEQFF. V and J are TRBV6-5 and TRBJ2-1; TRBD2 matches 11 bases. The germline V gene encodes CDR1 MNHEY and CDR2 SVGAGI. This CDR3 has 15 residues. V trimming: 7 bases; J trimming: 5 bases; junction bases outside the gene matches: 7.

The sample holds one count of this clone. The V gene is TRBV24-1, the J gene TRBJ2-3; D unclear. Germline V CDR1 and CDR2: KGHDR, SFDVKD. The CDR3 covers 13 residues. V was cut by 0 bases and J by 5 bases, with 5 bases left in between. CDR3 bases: TGTGCCACCAGTGATTTGCTCGGAGATACGCAGTATTTT. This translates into CATSDLLGDTQYF.

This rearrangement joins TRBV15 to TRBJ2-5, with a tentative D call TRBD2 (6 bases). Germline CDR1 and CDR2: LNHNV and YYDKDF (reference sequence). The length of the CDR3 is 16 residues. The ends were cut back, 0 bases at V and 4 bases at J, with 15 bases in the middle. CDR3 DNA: TGTGCCACCAGCAGAGATCCTGGATCCGGGGGAGAGACCCAGTACTTC. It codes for CATSRDPGSGGETQYF.

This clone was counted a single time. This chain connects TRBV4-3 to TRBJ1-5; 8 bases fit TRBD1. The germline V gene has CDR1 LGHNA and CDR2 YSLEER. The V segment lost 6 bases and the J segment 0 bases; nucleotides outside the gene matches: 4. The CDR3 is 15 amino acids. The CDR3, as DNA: TGCGCCAGCAGACAGGGGGTCGGTAGCAATCAGCCCCAGCATTTT. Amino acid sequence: CASRQGVGSNQPQHF.

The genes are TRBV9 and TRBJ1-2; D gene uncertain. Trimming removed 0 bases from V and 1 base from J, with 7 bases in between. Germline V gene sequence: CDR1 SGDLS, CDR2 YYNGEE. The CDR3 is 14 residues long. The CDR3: CASSVVSGNYGYTF. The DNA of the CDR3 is TGTGCCAGCAGCGTAGTCTCGGGTAACTATGGCTACACCTTC. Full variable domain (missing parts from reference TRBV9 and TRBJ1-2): DSGVTQTPKHLITATGQRVTLRCSPRSGDLSVYWYQQSLDQGLQFLIQYYNGEERAKGNILERFSAQQFPDLHSELNLSSLELGDSALYFCASSVVSGNYGYTFGSGTRLTVV.

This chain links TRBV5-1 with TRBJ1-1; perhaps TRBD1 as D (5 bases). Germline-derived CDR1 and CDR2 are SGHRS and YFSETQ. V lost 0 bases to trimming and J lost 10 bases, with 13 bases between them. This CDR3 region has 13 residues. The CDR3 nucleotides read TGCGCCAGCAGCTTGGGCGACAGCCGAGGAGCTTTCTTT. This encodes CASSLGDSRGAFF.

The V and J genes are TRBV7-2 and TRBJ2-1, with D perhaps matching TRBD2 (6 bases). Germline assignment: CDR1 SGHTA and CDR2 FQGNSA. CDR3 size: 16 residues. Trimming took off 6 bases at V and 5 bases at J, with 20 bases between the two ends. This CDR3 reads CASRGEAAGFHNEQFF. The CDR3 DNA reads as TGTGCCAGCAGGGGAGAGGCAGCGGGCTTCCACAATGAGCAGTTCTTC.

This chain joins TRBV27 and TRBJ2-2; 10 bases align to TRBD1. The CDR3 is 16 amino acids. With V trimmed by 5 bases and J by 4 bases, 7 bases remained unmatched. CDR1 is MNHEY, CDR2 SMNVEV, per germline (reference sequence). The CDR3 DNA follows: TGTGCCAGCAGTCTGACAGGGGGCTTGGCCACCGGGGAGCTGTTTTTT. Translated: CASSLTGGLATGELFF.

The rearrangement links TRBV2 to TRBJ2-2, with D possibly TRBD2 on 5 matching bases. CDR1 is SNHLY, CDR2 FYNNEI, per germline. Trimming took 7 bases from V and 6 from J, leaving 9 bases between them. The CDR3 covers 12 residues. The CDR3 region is CASTLGAGELFF. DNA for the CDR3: TGTGCCAGCACGCTCGGGGCCGGGGAGCTGTTTTTT.

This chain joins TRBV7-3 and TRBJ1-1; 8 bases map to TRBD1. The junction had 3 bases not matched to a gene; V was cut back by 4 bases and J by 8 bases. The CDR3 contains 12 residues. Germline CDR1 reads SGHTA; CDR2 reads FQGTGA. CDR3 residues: CASSSNRGEAFF. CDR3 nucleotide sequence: TGTGCCAGCAGCTCTAACAGGGGGGAAGCTTTCTTT. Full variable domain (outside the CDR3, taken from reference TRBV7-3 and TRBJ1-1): GAGVSQTPSNKVTEKGKYVELRCDPISGHTALYWYRQSLGQGPEFLIYFQGTGAADDSGLPNDRFFAVRPEGSVSTLKIQRTERGDSAVYLCASSSNRGEAFFGQGTRLTVV.

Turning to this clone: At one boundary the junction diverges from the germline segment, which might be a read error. CDR3 in DNA: TGTGCCAGCAAACAGGCAGCGCTCTACTTT. It codes for CASKQAALYF. The chain uses TRBV2 and TRBJ1-6; a weak D match, TRBD1 (5 bases). The CDR3 totals 10 residues. CDR1 and CDR2 from the germline V gene are SNHLY and FYNNEI.

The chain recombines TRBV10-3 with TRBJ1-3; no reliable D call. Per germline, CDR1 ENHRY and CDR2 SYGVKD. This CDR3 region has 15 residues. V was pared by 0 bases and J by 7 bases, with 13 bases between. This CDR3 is CAISESDRYSNTIYF. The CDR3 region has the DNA TGTGCCATCAGTGAGTCGGATCGCTATAGCAACACCATATATTTT.

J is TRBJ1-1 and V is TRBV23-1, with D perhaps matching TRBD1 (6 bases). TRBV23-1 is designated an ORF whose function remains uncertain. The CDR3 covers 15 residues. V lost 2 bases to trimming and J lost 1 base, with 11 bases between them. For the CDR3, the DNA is TGCGCCAGCAGTCAACGAACAGGGTGGAACACTGAAGCTTTCTTT. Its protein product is CASSQRTGWNTEAFF.

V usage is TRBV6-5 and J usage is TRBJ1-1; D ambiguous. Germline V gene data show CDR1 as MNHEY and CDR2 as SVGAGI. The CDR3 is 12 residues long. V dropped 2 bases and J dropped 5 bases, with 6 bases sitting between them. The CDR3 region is CASSYEGTEAFF. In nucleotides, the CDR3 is TGTGCCAGCAGTTACGAGGGTACTGAAGCTTTCTTT.

CDR3 in amino acids: CASSEDRGTEAFF. The CDR3 DNA sequence: TGCGCCAGCAGCGAGGACAGGGGGACTGAAGCTTTCTTT. This sequence joins TRBV5-1 and TRBJ1-1, with 10 bases that match TRBD1. From germline, CDR1 is SGHRS and CDR2 YFSETQ. The CDR3 runs 13 residues. Trimming cost V 4 bases and J 5 bases; bases outside gene matches: 2.

The CDR3 nucleotides read TGTGCCAGCAGTGAGATTGGCATCTCTGGAAACACCATATATTTT. Translated, it gives CASSEIGISGNTIYF. The chain has TRBV6-1 and TRBJ1-3; D uncertain. The CDR3 consists of 15 residues. The V end was cut by 3 bases, the J end by 0 bases, with 9 bases between. The V gene's germline CDR1 is MNHNS and CDR2 SASEGT.

The CDR3: CASSLARLAGGNEQFF. CDR3 DNA: TGTGCCAGCAGCTTAGCCCGACTAGCGGGGGGCAATGAGCAGTTCTTC. The gene calls are TRBV7-8 and TRBJ2-1, with 13 bases matching TRBD2. Germline loops: CDR1 SGHVS, CDR2 FQNEAQ. The length of the CDR3 is 16 residues. J gave up 6 bases and V 0 bases, and 2 bases lay outside the gene matches.